This T cell receptor beta chain stems from a study of shared clonotypes between healthy human individuals. Donors included only healthy HIV-negative adults lacking recent acute infections or vaccinations. Unsorted samples, those not sorted, used roughly 100 million PBMCs for genomic DNA. The assay was immunoSEQ multiplex PCR, and TCRdb's table has in-frame clones only and misses some. Found here are about half a million clones, around 75% of them singletons; the top ten hold about 13%. The ends lost 6 bases at V and 2 bases at J; junction bases unmatched: 3. Germline lookup yields CDR1 MDHEN and CDR2 SYDVKM. The CDR3 sequence is 14 residues long.

The chain uses TRBV28 and TRBJ2-3; 9 positions match TRBD1. This receptor was obtained from a woman between 40 and 50 years old in good health. Some clones in this sample may be carry-over from other donors' samples. Sequenced: PBMCs. In nucleotides, the CDR3 is TGTGCCAGCAGGACAGGGGGGAACACAGATACGCAGTATTTT. This translates into CASRTGGNTDTQYF. Full variable domain (rest looked up from reference TRBV28 and TRBJ2-3): DVKVTQSSRYLVKRTGEKVFLECVQDMDHENMFWYRQDPGLGLRLIYFSYDVKMKEKGDIPEGYSVSREKKERFSLILESASTNQTSMYLCASRTGGNTDTQYFGPGTRLTVL.